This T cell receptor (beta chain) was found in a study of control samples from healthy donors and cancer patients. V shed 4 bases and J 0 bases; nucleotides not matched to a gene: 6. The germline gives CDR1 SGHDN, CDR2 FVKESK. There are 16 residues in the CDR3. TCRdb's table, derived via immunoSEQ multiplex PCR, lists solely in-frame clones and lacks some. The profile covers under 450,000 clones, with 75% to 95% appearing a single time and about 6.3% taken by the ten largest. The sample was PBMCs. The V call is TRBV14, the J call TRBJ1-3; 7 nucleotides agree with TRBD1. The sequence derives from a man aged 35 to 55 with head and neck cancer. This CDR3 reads CASSLQGIASGNTIYF. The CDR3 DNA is TGTGCCAGCAGCCTACAGGGGATCGCCTCTGGAAACACCATATATTTT.